Following are 15 T cell receptor beta chains from one sample sequenced in a study of blood T cells in healthy people across ages. Together with a sample-barcoded 5' primer, a J-beta primer mix was included in a second PCR lasting about 7 to 11 cycles. MiXCR, run by TCRdb on the 5' RACE reads, gives a single entry per CDR3 protein. This repertoire shows about 1.7 million distinct CDR3 sequences, approximately 28% found once; its top ten account for 7.7%. Material for sequencing was blood. The receptor source for this set is a woman aged 25 to 39 in good health.

The chain has TRBV6-1 and TRBJ2-7, with D possibly matching TRBD1 (6 bases). Germline V CDR1 and CDR2: MNHNS, SASEGT. Trimming cost V 5 bases and J 3 bases, with 14 bases left between them. The CDR3 loop spans 14 amino acids. CDR3 DNA: TGTGCCAGCAGTAAAGTAGGGACAAGCTACGAGCAGTACTTC. Translation gives CASSKVGTSYEQYF.

This clonotype showed up just a few times. V is TRBV18 and J is TRBJ1-4; no clear D. In germline, CDR1 is KGHSH, CDR2 LQKENI. Trimming removed 3 bases at V and 7 bases at J, with 18 bases between. The CDR3 consists of 16 residues. CDR3 nucleotide sequence: TGTGCCAGCTCACCGTTAGTTGGGGTTGTGGTTGAAAAACTGTTTTTT. Its protein is CASSPLVGVVVEKLFF.

This clonotype is a singleton in its sample. This chain connects TRBV5-1 to TRBJ2-6; the D gene is possibly TRBD1 (6 bases). The CDR3 totals 18 residues. Germline V CDR1 and CDR2: SGHRS, YFSETQ. V was cut by 0 bases and J by 0 bases, with 13 bases left in between. DNA of the CDR3: TGCGCCAGCAGCTTGGCCCACAGGGTCCTCTCTGGGGCCAACGTCCTGACTTTC. Amino acid sequence: CASSLAHRVLSGANVLTF.

The sample holds many counts of this clonotype. J is TRBJ2-7 and V is TRBV6-5; D unresolved. Per the germline V gene, CDR1 is MNHEY and CDR2 is SVGAGI. V gave up 2 bases and J gave up 4 bases, with 9 bases separating them. The CDR3 covers 13 residues. CDR3 nucleotide sequence: TGTGCCAGCAGTTACAGGTCTTTTTACGAGCAGTACTTC. Its translation is CASSYRSFYEQYF.

In this sample, this clonotype turned up a few times. V and J are TRBV21-1 and TRBJ2-7; TRBD1 reflects the table's D call only, with no check against the DNA. TRBV21-1 is a pseudogene. The CDR3 contains 17 residues. The CDR3: CASSKGPYKRECYEQYF. The CDR3 region has the DNA TGTGCCAGCAGCAAAGGCCCCTATAAGCGGGAGTGCTACGAGCAGTACTTC.

This clonotype was seen a few times. The final CDR3 position lacks the conserved phenylalanine or tryptophan, pointing to a likely read error. The CDR3 DNA reads as TGTGCCAGCAGCGTCTCCAGCGGGGTTTCCTACAATGAGCAGTTCGTA. Its translation: CASSVSSGVSYNEQFV. The genes are TRBV9 and TRBJ2-1; 7 bases fit TRBD2. V lost 2 bases, J lost 1 base, and 6 bases stayed unmatched. The CDR3 contains 16 residues. The germline V gene has CDR1 SGDLS and CDR2 YYNGEE.

This clonotype was recorded a few times. The rearrangement uses TRBV7-2 and TRBJ2-3; D is tentatively TRBD1 or TRBD2 (5 bases each). Germline V gives CDR1 SGHTA, CDR2 FQGNSA. V gave up 2 bases and J gave up 6 bases, with 18 bases separating them. This CDR3 comprises 16 residues. CDR3 region: CASSLTANPGTDTQYF. In DNA form, the CDR3 reads TGTGCCAGCAGCTTAACTGCGAACCCTGGGACGGATACGCAGTATTTT.

The rearrangement joins TRBV5-4 to TRBJ2-5; 11 bases line up with TRBD2. Trimming at V came to 0 bases and at J to 5 bases, leaving 9 bases not matched to a gene. The CDR3 has 17 amino acids. Germline-derived CDR1 and CDR2 are SGHNT and YYREEE (reference sequence). In nucleotides, the CDR3 is TGTGCCAGCAGCTTGGCCGGGACTAGCGGAACAGGGGAGACCCAGTACTTC. It translates to CASSLAGTSGTGETQYF.

This clonotype occurred a few times. This chain links TRBV29-1 with TRBJ1-5, with unresolved D. The V end was cut by 6 bases, the J end by 0 bases, with 15 bases between. Germline V CDR1 and CDR2: SQVTM, ANQGSEA. The CDR3 contains 15 residues. The CDR3 here is CSVRSVSDSNQPQHF. CDR3 bases: TGCAGCGTAAGGTCCGTTTCAGATAGCAATCAGCCCCAGCATTTT.

In this sample, this clonotype turned up once. The rearrangement joins TRBV9 to TRBJ1-6, with a tentative D call TRBD1 (6 bases). CDR1 and CDR2 (germline): SGDLS, YYNGEE. CDR3 length: 16 amino acids. Trimming removed 4 bases from V and 10 bases from J, with 21 bases in between. The CDR3 sequence: CASSSALGTPWSPLHF. The CDR3 DNA reads as TGTGCCAGCAGCTCCGCTTTAGGGACACCTTGGTCACCCCTCCACTTT.

This clonotype has just a few counts. The chain has TRBV10-3 and TRBJ2-3; D possibly corresponds to TRBD2 (7 bases). Germline assignment: CDR1 ENHRY and CDR2 SYGVKD. The CDR3 has 16 residues. Between the trimmed V and J ends, which lost 1 base and 2 bases, there was a span of 13 bases. The CDR3 nucleotides read TGTGCCATCAGTGAGTTTGCGGGGGCGGACACAGATACGCAGTATTTT. Protein sequence: CAISEFAGADTDTQYF.

On this clonotype: One end of the junction fails to match germline, which may point to a read error. The chain combines TRBV10-3 with TRBJ1-1, with TRBD1 as a possible D gene (5 bases). The CDR3 extends over 14 amino acids. Germline V gene lookup returns CDR1 ENHRY and CDR2 SYGVKD. In DNA form, the CDR3 reads TGTGCCAGCAGTTACGCAGGGATGAACACTGAAGCTTTCTTT. Translated, it gives CASSYAGMNTEAFF.

This clonotype was counted between two and nine times. The chain employs TRBV20-1 and TRBJ1-6; D possibly corresponds to TRBD1 (6 bases). In germline, CDR1 is DFQATT, CDR2 SNEGSKA (reference sequence). The CDR3 runs to 16 residues. V dropped 0 bases and J dropped 4 bases, with 13 bases sitting between them. The CDR3 sequence: CSARDRGQGYNSPLHF. DNA of the CDR3: TGCAGTGCTAGAGATCGCGGCCAGGGGTATAATTCACCCCTCCACTTT.

This clonotype has at least ten counts. V usage is TRBV3-1 and J usage is TRBJ2-6; TRBD1 or TRBD2 may be the D gene (5 bases each). The CDR3 has 16 residues. V lost 5 bases, J lost 2 bases, and 13 bases lay in between. Germline-derived CDR1 and CDR2 are LGHDT and YNNKEL (reference sequence). The DNA of the CDR3 is TGTGCCAGCAGCATCACGAGGGGAGCTGGGGCCAACGTCCTGACTTTC. Its translation: CASSITRGAGANVLTF.

This clonotype was counted once. This may come from a read error, since a much larger clone is one base off. The chain employs TRBV7-9 and TRBJ2-7; TRBD1 matches at 8 bases. The CDR3 has 15 amino acids. Germline lookup yields CDR1 SEHNR and CDR2 FQNEAQ (reference sequence). The CDR3 DNA reads as TGTGCCGGCAGCCAGGGACAGGAGAGCTCCTACGAGCAGTACTTC. Translating it yields CAGSQGQESSYEQYF.